The 18 T cell receptor beta chains presented below share a single source sample, sequenced in a study of T cell responses to AZD1222 COVID-19 vaccine. Profiled with immunoSEQ multiplex PCR; TCRdb holds only in-frame clones, not every one. The table shows about 200,000 clones, with just over 90% occurring only once. The sequencing used peripheral blood, collected on day 0 of MenACWY control vaccination. Receptor source: an adult in good health.

The chain uses TRBV24-1 and TRBJ2-7, with 7 bases identical to TRBD2. The germline V gene encodes CDR1 KGHDR and CDR2 SFDVKD. CDR3 length equals 16 residues. V shed 4 bases and J 2 bases; nucleotides not matched to a gene: 10. The CDR3 region has the DNA TGTGCCACCAGTGAATCCGGACTAGTGGGGACCTACGAGCAGTACTTC. Its protein is CATSESGLVGTYEQYF.

The chain has TRBV7-9 and TRBJ2-3, with 7 bases aligning to TRBD2. The CDR3 has 16 residues. V lost 5 bases and J lost 2; bases outside the gene matches: 10. CDR1 and CDR2 from the germline V gene are SEHNR and FQNEAQ (reference sequence). The CDR3 here is CASSPGGSGNTDTQYF. The CDR3 DNA sequence: TGTGCCAGCAGCCCGGGGGGTAGCGGAAACACAGATACGCAGTATTTT.

The rearrangement links TRBV5-5 to TRBJ1-4, with D hard to call. The CDR3 runs to 15 residues. Germline assignment: CDR1 SGHKS and CDR2 YYEKEE (reference sequence). V was cut by 4 bases and J by 3 bases, with 13 bases left in between. The CDR3 region is CASSVRASANEKLFF. CDR3 DNA: TGTGCCAGCAGCGTCCGGGCTTCGGCTAATGAAAAACTGTTTTTT.

V usage is TRBV19 and J usage is TRBJ1-2; no firm D call. This CDR3 region has 14 residues. Trimming cost V 0 bases and J 8 bases, with 13 bases left between them. CDR1 and CDR2 (germline): LNHDA, SQIVND (reference sequence). CDR3 DNA sequence: TGTGCCAGTAGTATAGATCTCACCATCTACGGCTACACCTTC. This codes for CASSIDLTIYGYTF.

The CDR3 here is CASSLVDNQPQHF. As DNA, the CDR3 is TGTGCCAGCAGCTTAGTGGACAATCAGCCCCAGCATTTT. The chain links TRBV7-8 to TRBJ1-5; no clear D gene. Germline V gives CDR1 SGHVS, CDR2 FQNEAQ. The CDR3 length is 13 residues. With 1 base removed from V and 3 bases from J, the gap between germline ends came to 4 bases.

The chain's CDR3 is CAIRTGGNTEAFF. The CDR3 region has the DNA TGTGCCATCCGGACAGGGGGGAACACTGAAGCTTTCTTT. The gene calls are TRBV10-3 and TRBJ1-1; 10 bases line up with TRBD1. CDR1 and CDR2 from the germline V gene are ENHRY and SYGVKD. The V segment lost 8 bases and the J segment 1 base; nucleotides outside the gene matches: 1. The CDR3 totals 13 residues.

As for this clone: One end of the junction does not line up with germline, which may come from a read error. J is TRBJ1-6 and V is TRBV3-1 (or the pseudogene TRBV3-2); TRBD1 is a possible D gene (5 bases). Germline V lookup: CDR1 LGHDT, CDR2 YNNKEL (reference sequence). This CDR3 is 15 amino acids long. The CDR3 loop is CTSSQAEGINSPLHF. CDR3 nucleotides: TGTACCAGCAGCCAAGCTGAGGGGATTAATTCACCCCTCCACTTT.

V and J are TRBV7-2 and TRBJ2-7, with 10 bases fitting TRBD1. The CDR3 length is 14 residues. The germline V gene has CDR1 SGHTA and CDR2 FQGNSA. V shed 3 bases, J shed 2 bases, and the junction held 1 base outside the gene matches. The CDR3 sequence is CASSFGTGAYEQYF. CDR3 DNA sequence: TGTGCCAGCAGCTTCGGGACAGGGGCCTACGAGCAGTACTTC.

This clone was seen a few times. V gene TRBV29-1 combines with J gene TRBJ2-4; 8 nucleotides align to TRBD1. CDR3 size: 12 residues. With 7 bases clipped from V and 4 bases from J, the junction kept 3 bases outside the gene matches. CDR1 is SQVTM and CDR2 is ANQGSEA in the germline V gene. CDR3 amino acids: CSARTGKNIQYF. The CDR3 bases are TGCAGCGCCCGGACAGGGAAAAACATTCAGTACTTC.

The V gene is TRBV6-1, the J gene TRBJ1-1; 10 nucleotides match TRBD1. The trim removed 3 bases at V and 5 bases at J, leaving 3 bases unmatched. The CDR3 totals 14 residues. CDR1 and CDR2 (germline): MNHNS, SASEGT. The CDR3 is CASSETGGWTEAFF. CDR3 coding DNA: TGTGCCAGCAGTGAGACAGGGGGCTGGACTGAAGCTTTCTTT.

This chain uses TRBV4-1 with TRBJ1-3, with D tentatively TRBD1 (6 bases). With 2 bases removed from V and 2 bases from J, the gap between germline ends came to 7 bases. Germline values: CDR1 MGHRA, CDR2 YSYEKL. There are 14 residues in the CDR3. Here the CDR3 reads CASSQPGAGNTIYF. CDR3 nucleotide sequence: TGCGCCAGCAGCCAACCAGGGGCTGGAAACACCATATATTTT.

The rearrangement links TRBV28 to TRBJ1-2; possible D gene TRBD1, 6 bases. Germline CDR1 is MDHEN and CDR2 is SYDVKM. The CDR3 totals 14 residues. Trimming pared 5 bases from V and 8 bases from J, leaving 18 bases between. CDR3 DNA: TGTGCCAGCAGTCTACCGGGACATCTGGAGGGCTACACCTTC. This encodes CASSLPGHLEGYTF.

This clone was detected once. This chain uses TRBV6-5 with TRBJ1-5; D ambiguous. The CDR3 totals 14 residues. The V gene's germline CDR1 is MNHEY and CDR2 SVGAGI. V gave up 8 bases and J gave up 1 base, with 12 bases separating them. CDR3 sequence (DNA): TGTGCCAGCCTGAGGGAGTTAAGCAATCAGCCCCAGCATTTT. Encoded protein: CASLRELSNQPQHF.

The rearrangement uses TRBV6-1 and TRBJ1-6; possible D gene TRBD1, 5 bases. Germline V gene data show CDR1 as MNHNS and CDR2 as SASEGT. There are 14 residues in the CDR3. Trimming removed 3 bases from V and 10 bases from J, with 13 bases in between. In DNA, the CDR3 is TGTGCCAGCAGTGATGCGGGGGAGGACTCACCCCTCCACTTT. Translated: CASSDAGEDSPLHF.

The rearrangement uses TRBV13 and TRBJ2-1; 8 bases are shared with TRBD2. Unmatched junction bases numbered 10, after V lost 4 bases and J lost 8 bases. CDR1 and CDR2 (germline): PRHDT, FYEKMQ (reference sequence). The CDR3 runs 15 residues. This CDR3 is CASSSYGGAGDEQFF. The DNA for the CDR3 is TGTGCCAGCAGCTCCTACGGGGGGGCCGGCGATGAGCAGTTCTTC.

The V and J genes are TRBV12-3 or TRBV12-4 and TRBJ2-2; D is uncertain. This CDR3 region has 13 residues. V shed 3 bases and J shed 7 bases, with 9 bases lying between them. CDR3 loop: CASSFLRYGELFF. The CDR3, as DNA: TGTGCCAGCAGTTTTCTGCGGTACGGGGAGCTGTTTTTT.

V and J are TRBV27 and TRBJ1-5, with 7 bases fitting TRBD1. With V trimmed by 4 bases and J by 2 bases, 11 bases remained unmatched. Germline assignment: CDR1 MNHEY and CDR2 SMNVEV (reference sequence). The CDR3 has 17 amino acids. This CDR3 is CASSSQQGNFRNQPQHF. The CDR3 DNA reads as TGTGCCAGCAGTTCCCAACAGGGGAACTTTCGCAATCAGCCCCAGCATTTT.

The genes are TRBV28 and TRBJ1-2, with D unclear. Trimming left V 3 bases short and J 4 bases short, with 9 bases between. The CDR3 consists of 13 residues. CDR1 MDHEN and CDR2 SYDVKM come from the germline V gene. CDR3 sequence: CASSFSGRYGYTF. For the CDR3, the DNA is TGTGCCAGCAGTTTTAGCGGTCGCTATGGCTACACCTTC.